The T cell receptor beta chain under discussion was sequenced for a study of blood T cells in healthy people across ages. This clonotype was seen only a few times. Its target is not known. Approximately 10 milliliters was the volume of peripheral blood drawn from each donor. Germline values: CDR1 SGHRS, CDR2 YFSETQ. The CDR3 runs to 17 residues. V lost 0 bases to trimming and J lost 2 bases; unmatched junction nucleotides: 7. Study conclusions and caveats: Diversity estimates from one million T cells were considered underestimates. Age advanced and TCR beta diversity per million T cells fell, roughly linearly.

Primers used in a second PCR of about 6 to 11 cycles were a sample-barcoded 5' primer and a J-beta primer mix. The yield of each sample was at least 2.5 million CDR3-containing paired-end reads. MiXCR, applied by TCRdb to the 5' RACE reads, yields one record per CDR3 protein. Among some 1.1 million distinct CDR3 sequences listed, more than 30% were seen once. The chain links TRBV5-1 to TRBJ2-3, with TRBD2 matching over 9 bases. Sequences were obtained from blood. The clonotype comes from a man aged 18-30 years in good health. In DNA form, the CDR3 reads TGCGCCAGCAGCTTGGTCCCTAGCGGGGAGACCACAGATACGCAGTATTTT. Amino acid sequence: CASSLVPSGETTDTQYF.